Many counts were recorded for the clone carrying this T cell receptor beta chain. The data originate from a study of T cells in Graves' hyperthyroidism and ophthalmopathy. Germline V gene data show CDR1 as SNHLY and CDR2 as FYNNEI. The CDR3 length is 13 residues. V shed 6 bases and J shed 7 bases, with 15 bases lying between them. RNA transcripts provided the source from which TCR beta CDR3 regions were amplified. Initially, a first-round RT-PCR of the TCR CDR3 employed the HTBI primer set. TCRdb passed the multiplex PCR reads through MiXCR, listing each CDR3 protein once. The sample yields 750,000 to 950,000 distinct CDR3 sequences, over 35% seen once.

The sequenced material came from blood. This TCR was sampled from a man aged 18 to 29 with Graves' hyperthyroidism. The rearrangement joins TRBV2 to TRBJ2-5; unclear D gene. The CDR3 sequence: CASSLTGLGTQYF. For the CDR3, the DNA is TGTGCCAGCAGCTTGACCGGTCTTGGGACCCAGTACTTC.